This is a list of T cell receptor beta chains from one sample in a study of T cell repertoires in cytomegalovirus infection. Each CDR3 protein is one row after TCRdb ran MiXCR on the reads. The repertoire holds 110,000 to 150,000 distinct CDR3 sequences, with roughly 32% as singletons. These TCRs' antigens remain unknown. Sequencing used CD8+ T cells from cultured PBMCs, obtained from culture after CMV antigen stimulation. These receptors originate from a human donor in good health (CMV status not recorded). Some clones in this sample may be carry-over from other donors' samples. Both conserved end residues are part of each CDR3. Each record gives: J gene, V gene, clone size, D gene, CDR3 DNA, CDR3 protein. The D gene is left open where the match is weak. Size values are once, few and many counts, or a class for expanded clones, and some rows have none.

j_call: TRBJ2-7
v_call: TRBV4-1
clone_size: -
d_call: TRBD2
cdr3_nt: TGCGCCAGCAGCGGAGGGACTAGCGACTACTACGAGCAGTACTTC
cdr3_aa: CASSGGTSDYYEQYF

j_call: TRBJ1-2
v_call: TRBV6-5
clone_size: few
d_call: -
cdr3_nt: TGTGCCAGCAGCCCACAAAATATCTATGGCTACACCTTC
cdr3_aa: CASSPQNIYGYTF

j_call: TRBJ2-7
v_call: TRBV11-1
clone_size: -
d_call: -
cdr3_nt: TGTGCCAGCAGCCATAAGCCCGGGGTCGGTTACGAGCAGTACTTC
cdr3_aa: CASSHKPGVGYEQYF

j_call: TRBJ2-7
v_call: TRBV20-1
clone_size: -
d_call: -
cdr3_nt: TGCAGTGCTAGGAAAGTAGGCTCGGGCGAGCAGTACTTC
cdr3_aa: CSARKVGSGEQYF

j_call: TRBJ1-1
v_call: TRBV7-6
clone_size: -
d_call: -
cdr3_nt: TGTGCCAGCAGCTTAGCCGGGTATGACACTGAAGCTTTCTTT
cdr3_aa: CASSLAGYDTEAFF

j_call: TRBJ2-7
v_call: TRBV19
clone_size: -
d_call: -
cdr3_nt: TGTGCCAGTAGTCTCCGGGCATCCTACGAGCAGTACTTC
cdr3_aa: CASSLRASYEQYF

j_call: TRBJ2-1
v_call: TRBV2
clone_size: -
d_call: -
cdr3_nt: TGTGCCAGCAGTTTATCCTACAATGAGCAGTTCTTC
cdr3_aa: CASSLSYNEQFF

j_call: TRBJ2-7
v_call: TRBV7-6
clone_size: -
d_call: -
cdr3_nt: TGTGCCAGCAGGGGGGCATCCAGGGGATACGAGCAGTACTTC
cdr3_aa: CASRGASRGYEQYF

j_call: TRBJ2-1
v_call: TRBV4-1
clone_size: -
d_call: -
cdr3_nt: TGCGCCAGCAGCCGCACAAGTGAGCAGTTCTTC
cdr3_aa: CASSRTSEQFF

j_call: TRBJ2-1
v_call: TRBV19
clone_size: many
d_call: -
cdr3_nt: TGTGCCAGTAGTAGGGACGGTTACAATGAGCAGTTCTTC
cdr3_aa: CASSRDGYNEQFF

j_call: TRBJ2-5
v_call: TRBV7-9
clone_size: many
d_call: -
cdr3_nt: TGTGCCAGCAGCTCCACCGGGCGGGGCGTTGGGGAGACCCAGTACTTC
cdr3_aa: CASSSTGRGVGETQYF

j_call: TRBJ2-7
v_call: TRBV7-9
clone_size: many
d_call: TRBD1
cdr3_nt: TGTGCCAGCAGCCATGGACAGGCTCCTTACGAGCAGTACTTC
cdr3_aa: CASSHGQAPYEQYF

j_call: TRBJ2-5
v_call: TRBV7-9
clone_size: -
d_call: -
cdr3_nt: TGTGCCAGCAGCCCTCGGGGGAAAGAGACCCAGTACTTC
cdr3_aa: CASSPRGKETQYF

j_call: TRBJ2-1
v_call: TRBV7-4
clone_size: few
d_call: TRBD1
cdr3_nt: TGTGCCAGCAGCGACGGGGACAGGGACAATGAGCAGTTCTTC
cdr3_aa: CASSDGDRDNEQFF

j_call: TRBJ1-6
v_call: TRBV9
clone_size: -
d_call: -
cdr3_nt: TGTGCCAGCAGCGGAGAGAGCTCCTATAATTCACCCCTCCACTTT
cdr3_aa: CASSGESSYNSPLHF

j_call: TRBJ1-3
v_call: TRBV18
clone_size: -
d_call: -
cdr3_nt: TGTGCCAGCTCACCTCAAGGGGACTCTGGAAACACCATATATTTT
cdr3_aa: CASSPQGDSGNTIYF

j_call: TRBJ2-1
v_call: TRBV2
clone_size: -
d_call: -
cdr3_nt: TGTGCCAGCAGCTACCACGACAGCAATGAGCAGTTCTTC
cdr3_aa: CASSYHDSNEQFF

j_call: TRBJ2-7
v_call: TRBV5-4
clone_size: few
d_call: -
cdr3_nt: TGTGCCAGCAGCTTGATCGGGGCAGGGATGAACGAGCAGTACTTC
cdr3_aa: CASSLIGAGMNEQYF

j_call: TRBJ2-5
v_call: TRBV2
clone_size: -
d_call: TRBD1
cdr3_nt: TGTGCCAGCAGTGATTCCGGGACAGGATGGATGGAGACCCAGTACTTC
cdr3_aa: CASSDSGTGWMETQYF

j_call: TRBJ2-7
v_call: TRBV7-9
clone_size: few
d_call: TRBD1
cdr3_nt: TGTGCCAGCAGCCGTCCCGGGACAGGGTCCTACGAGCAGTACTTC
cdr3_aa: CASSRPGTGSYEQYF

j_call: TRBJ2-3
v_call: TRBV12-3/TRBV12-4
clone_size: many
d_call: TRBD2
cdr3_nt: TGTGCCAGCACCCTAGCGGGGGGAACAGATACGCAGTATTTT
cdr3_aa: CASTLAGGTDTQYF

j_call: TRBJ2-1
v_call: TRBV4-1
clone_size: many
d_call: -
cdr3_nt: TGCGCCAGCAGCCAAGCCCAAGGGGACGAGCAGTTCTTC
cdr3_aa: CASSQAQGDEQFF

j_call: TRBJ1-4
v_call: TRBV12-3/TRBV12-4
clone_size: -
d_call: TRBD1
cdr3_nt: TGTGCCAGCAGCCGGAGGAAGGAATGGGGGGACAGGGGTGAAAAACTGTTTTTT
cdr3_aa: CASSRRKEWGDRGEKLFF

j_call: TRBJ1-4
v_call: TRBV7-8
clone_size: many
d_call: -
cdr3_nt: TGTGCCAGCACCCAGTCGGGGGCGGAAAAACTGTTTTTT
cdr3_aa: CASTQSGAEKLFF

j_call: TRBJ2-1
v_call: TRBV2
clone_size: few
d_call: TRBD2
cdr3_nt: TGTGCCAGCCCTGGGACTAGCGGGGGCAATGAGCAGTTCTTC
cdr3_aa: CASPGTSGGNEQFF

j_call: TRBJ1-6
v_call: TRBV28
clone_size: once
d_call: -
cdr3_nt: TGTGCCAGCAGTCCGGCGGGCCCCCGGGATAATTCACCCCTCCACTTT
cdr3_aa: CASSPAGPRDNSPLHF

j_call: TRBJ2-1
v_call: TRBV7-9
clone_size: -
d_call: -
cdr3_nt: TGTGCCAGCAGCGTGCCGTCCTACAATGAGCAGTTCTTC
cdr3_aa: CASSVPSYNEQFF

j_call: TRBJ2-1
v_call: TRBV10-3
clone_size: -
d_call: -
cdr3_nt: TGTGCCATCAGTGAGTCTTACAATGAGCAGCTCTTC
cdr3_aa: CAISESYNEQLF

j_call: TRBJ2-1
v_call: TRBV7-8
clone_size: many
d_call: TRBD2
cdr3_nt: TGTGCCAGCAGCTCTTCAGCGGGGGGCGCAGATGAGCAGTTCTTC
cdr3_aa: CASSSSAGGADEQFF

j_call: TRBJ2-2
v_call: TRBV19
clone_size: -
d_call: TRBD1
cdr3_nt: TGTGCCAGTAGGGAGGACAGGGGTATCGCCGGGGAGCTGTTTTTT
cdr3_aa: CASREDRGIAGELFF

j_call: TRBJ2-3
v_call: TRBV5-8
clone_size: few
d_call: TRBD1
cdr3_nt: TGTGCCAGCTGGGGACAGGGGAGTCGGAAAACAGATACGCAGTATTTT
cdr3_aa: CASWGQGSRKTDTQYF

j_call: TRBJ1-6
v_call: TRBV19
clone_size: few
d_call: -
cdr3_nt: TGTGCCAGTAGTAATCCGGCGGGTGGACCCCTCCACTTT
cdr3_aa: CASSNPAGGPLHF

j_call: TRBJ2-7
v_call: TRBV7-9
clone_size: -
d_call: -
cdr3_nt: TGTGCCAGCAGTGGGGCCCGCGACGGGCAGGGGTACTACGAGCAGTACTTC
cdr3_aa: CASSGARDGQGYYEQYF

j_call: TRBJ2-2
v_call: TRBV24-1
clone_size: -
d_call: -
cdr3_nt: TGTGCCACCAGTGACCTATATACTAACGAGAACACCGGGGAGCTGTTTTTT
cdr3_aa: CATSDLYTNENTGELFF

j_call: TRBJ2-5
v_call: TRBV12-3/TRBV12-4
clone_size: few
d_call: -
cdr3_nt: TGTGCCAGCACCGTGTTCAAGGGGGGGGAGACCCAGTACTTC
cdr3_aa: CASTVFKGGETQYF

j_call: TRBJ2-5
v_call: TRBV7-8
clone_size: many
d_call: TRBD2
cdr3_nt: TGTGCCAGCAGCTTAGATCTAGCGGGGGGAGTCGGGGAGACCCAGTACTTC
cdr3_aa: CASSLDLAGGVGETQYF

j_call: TRBJ1-1
v_call: TRBV19
clone_size: -
d_call: -
cdr3_nt: TGTGCCAGTAGTATAACGGGGGTCACTGAAGCTTTCTTT
cdr3_aa: CASSITGVTEAFF

j_call: TRBJ1-4
v_call: TRBV7-8
clone_size: -
d_call: -
cdr3_nt: TGTGCCAGCAGTAACATCGACAGGAATGAAAAACTGTTTTTT
cdr3_aa: CASSNIDRNEKLFF

j_call: TRBJ2-3
v_call: TRBV9
clone_size: few
d_call: -
cdr3_nt: TGTGCCAGCAGCGGGGCGATCACAGATACGCAGTATTTT
cdr3_aa: CASSGAITDTQYF

j_call: TRBJ2-7
v_call: TRBV7-6
clone_size: few
d_call: -
cdr3_nt: TGTGCCAGCAGCTTAGGACAGTACTACGAGCAGTACTTC
cdr3_aa: CASSLGQYYEQYF

j_call: TRBJ1-6
v_call: TRBV6-5
clone_size: few
d_call: -
cdr3_nt: TGTGCCAGCAGTTACTCCGGGGTGGGATCACCCCTCCACTTT
cdr3_aa: CASSYSGVGSPLHF

j_call: TRBJ2-5
v_call: TRBV14
clone_size: few
d_call: -
cdr3_nt: TGTGCCAGCAGCCAAGTTCTCGGTGGGCCCCCATGGGAGACCCAGTACTTC
cdr3_aa: CASSQVLGGPPWETQYF